A single sample is the source of the 17 T cell receptor beta chains below, sequenced in a study of CXCR3-negative and CXCR3-positive naive CD8 T cells. Findings and limits, study-wide: Hydrophobicity was higher for TRB CDR3s found in CXCR3-positive naive cells than in CXCR3-negative naive cells.

In preparing the TRB cDNA libraries, 5' RACE with UMI labels was used. TCRdb re-analyzed the 5' RACE reads; it lists each CDR3 protein once, without DNA. This repertoire includes over 70,000 distinct CDR3 sequences. These TCRs are of unknown antigen specificity. The material sequenced was naive CXCR3+ CD8+ T cells from blood. Subset: CD45RO-CCR7+CD27+CD95- naive CD8+ T cells expressing CXCR3 (TNR3+). The receptors come from a human donor in good health. Some clones in this sample may be carry-over from other donors' samples.

The chain recombines TRBV20-1 with TRBJ2-1; the D gene TCRdb calls, TRBD1, cannot be checked with no DNA. There are 12 residues in the CDR3. Germline lookup yields CDR1 DFQATT and CDR2 SNEGSKA (reference sequence). The CDR3 here is CSADYRGDEQFF.

The CDR3 reads CASSYSRGSGELFF. V and J are TRBV6-5 and TRBJ2-2; TCRdb returns TRBD1, unconfirmable since there is no DNA. The CDR3 length is 14 residues. CDR1 and CDR2 (germline): MNHEY, SVGAGI.

The chain employs TRBV28 and TRBJ2-7. The CDR3 length is 12 residues. Germline V gene sequence: CDR1 MDHEN, CDR2 SYDVKM. This chain's CDR3 is CASSLISYEQYF.

CDR3 sequence reads: CASSDSLEGNTGELFF. The chain carries TRBV6-4 and TRBJ2-2; TCRdb returns TRBD2, unconfirmable since there is no DNA. CDR1 MRHNA and CDR2 SNTAGT come from the germline V gene. This CDR3 has 16 amino acids.

This chain uses TRBV7-6 with TRBJ2-1; TCRdb reports TRBD2, a call that lacks DNA to check it against. Germline-derived CDR1 and CDR2 are SGHVS and FNYEAQ. CDR3 length equals 15 residues. The CDR3 sequence is CASSTGTSGYNEQFF. Combining the CDR3 with reference TRBV7-6 and TRBJ2-1 gives the whole variable domain GAGVSQSPRYKVTKRGQDVALRCDPISGHVSLYWYRQALGQGPEFLTYFNYEAQQDKSGLPNDRFSAERPEGSISTLTIQRTEQRDSAMYRCASSTGTSGYNEQFFGPGTRLTVL.

The genes are TRBV6-2 or TRBV6-3 and TRBJ2-1; the D call from TCRdb, TRBD2, cannot be confirmed without DNA. The length of the CDR3 is 13 residues. Germline V CDR1 and CDR2: MNHEY, SVGEGT. The CDR3 sequence: CASSPRLDNEQFF.

The chain combines TRBV28 with TRBJ2-3; TCRdb's assignment of TRBD1 cannot be checked, as there is no DNA. This CDR3 has 14 residues. Germline CDR1 and CDR2: MDHEN and SYDVKM. The CDR3 loop is CASSGLPDTDTQYF.

The V and J genes are TRBV4-1 and TRBJ2-7; TCRdb picks TRBD1, but there is no DNA to check that call. The CDR3 loop spans 14 amino acids. Looked up from germline, CDR1 is MGHRA and CDR2 is YSYEKL. The CDR3 is CASSPGQGRYEQYF.

V and J are TRBV30 and TRBJ1-5. The CDR3 extends over 14 amino acids. Per germline, CDR1 GTSNPN and CDR2 SVGIG (reference sequence). The CDR3 loop is CAWSQSISNQPQHF.

The genes are TRBV7-8 and TRBJ2-1. Germline values: CDR1 SGHVS, CDR2 FQNEAQ. The CDR3 is 11 residues long. The CDR3 reads CSSSHSGEQFF.

The J gene is TRBJ1-1, the V gene TRBV25-1; TCRdb proposes TRBD1, but this gene call is untestable without DNA. This CDR3 is built from 16 residues. Germline V gene sequence: CDR1 MGHDK, CDR2 SYGVNS. CDR3 amino acids: CASSEYSLPRGVGAFF. Looking up the rest from reference TRBV25-1 and TRBJ1-1 gives the full variable domain: EADIYQTPRYLVIGTGKKITLECSQTMGHDKMYWYQQDPGMELHLIHYSYGVNSTEKGDLSSESTVSRIRTEHFPLTLESARPSHTSQYLCASSEYSLPRGVGAFFGQGTRLTVV.

The chain uses TRBV5-4 and TRBJ2-4; the D gene TCRdb calls, TRBD1, cannot be checked with no DNA. The germline V gene has CDR1 SGHNT and CDR2 YYREEE (reference sequence). This CDR3 is built from 14 residues. The CDR3 reads CASSLFDREDIQYF.

This rearrangement joins TRBV7-2 to TRBJ2-3; TCRdb selects TRBD1, and the lack of DNA leaves this call unchecked. This CDR3 contains 13 residues. Germline CDR1 SGHTA, CDR2 FQGNSA. This chain's CDR3 is CASSPGGTDTQYF. The complete variable domain, with remaining parts taken from reference TRBV7-2 and TRBJ2-3, reads GAGVSQSPSNKVTEKGKDVELRCDPISGHTALYWYRQSLGQGLEFLIYFQGNSAPDKSGLPSDRFSAERTGGSVSTLTIQRTQQEDSAVYLCASSPGGTDTQYFGPGTRLTVL.

This rearrangement joins TRBV25-1 to TRBJ2-7; the D call from TCRdb, TRBD1, cannot be confirmed without DNA. CDR1 and CDR2 (germline): MGHDK, SYGVNS. The CDR3 totals 14 residues. CDR3 residues: CASSEGGLIYEQYF.

The chain links TRBV14 to TRBJ2-7; the TCRdb call, TRBD1, lacks DNA for checking. Germline lookup yields CDR1 SGHDN and CDR2 FVKESK. The CDR3 totals 14 residues. The CDR3 region is CASSPGPPRGEQYF.

The chain uses TRBV29-1 and TRBJ2-1; TCRdb's D call of TRBD2 is untestable without DNA. The V gene's germline CDR1 is SQVTM and CDR2 ANQGSEA. This CDR3 has 13 residues. The CDR3 region is CSVDNPAGNEQFF.

The chain's CDR3 is CASSPYPTQGGGDTQYF. The chain has TRBV28 and TRBJ2-3; TCRdb selects TRBD1, and the lack of DNA leaves this call unchecked. The CDR3 is 17 residues long. Per the germline V gene, CDR1 is MDHEN and CDR2 is SYDVKM.